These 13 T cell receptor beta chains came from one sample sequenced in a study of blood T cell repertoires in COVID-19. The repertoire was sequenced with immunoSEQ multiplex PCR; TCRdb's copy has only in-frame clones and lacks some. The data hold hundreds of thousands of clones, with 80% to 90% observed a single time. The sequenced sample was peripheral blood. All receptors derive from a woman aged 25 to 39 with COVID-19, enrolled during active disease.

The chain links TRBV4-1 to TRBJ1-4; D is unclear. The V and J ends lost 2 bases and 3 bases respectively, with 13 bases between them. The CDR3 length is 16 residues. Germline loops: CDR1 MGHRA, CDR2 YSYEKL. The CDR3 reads CASSQPTTGSNEKLFF. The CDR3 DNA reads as TGCGCCAGCAGCCAACCCACGACGGGTTCTAATGAAAAACTGTTTTTT.

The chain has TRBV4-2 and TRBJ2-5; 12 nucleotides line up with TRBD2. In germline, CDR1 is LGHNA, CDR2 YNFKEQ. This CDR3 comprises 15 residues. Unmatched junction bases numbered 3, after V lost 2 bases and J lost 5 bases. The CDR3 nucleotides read TGTGCCAGCAGCCAACTAGCGGGGGGGCTGGAGACCCAGTACTTC. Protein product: CASSQLAGGLETQYF.

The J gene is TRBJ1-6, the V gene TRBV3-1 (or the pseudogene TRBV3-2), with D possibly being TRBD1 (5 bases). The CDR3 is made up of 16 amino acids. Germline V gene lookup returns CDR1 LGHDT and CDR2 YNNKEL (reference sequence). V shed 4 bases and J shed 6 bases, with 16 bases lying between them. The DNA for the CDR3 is TGTGCCAGCAGCCCTCGGTCCTCCGGGGGTAATTCACCCCTCCACTTT. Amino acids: CASSPRSSGGNSPLHF.

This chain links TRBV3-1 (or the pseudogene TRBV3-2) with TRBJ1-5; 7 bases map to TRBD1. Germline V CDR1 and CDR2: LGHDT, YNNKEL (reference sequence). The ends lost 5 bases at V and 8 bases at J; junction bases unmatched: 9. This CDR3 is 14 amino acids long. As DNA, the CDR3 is TGTGCCAGCAGCGATTCAGACAGGGCTAAGCCCCAGCATTTT. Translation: CASSDSDRAKPQHF.

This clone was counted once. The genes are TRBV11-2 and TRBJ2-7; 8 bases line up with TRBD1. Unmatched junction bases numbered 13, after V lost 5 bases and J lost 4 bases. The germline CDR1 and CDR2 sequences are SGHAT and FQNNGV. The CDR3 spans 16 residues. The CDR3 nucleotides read TGTGCCAGCAGCCAGGGGGTCCGGACAGGGAGTTACGAGCAGTACTTC. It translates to CASSQGVRTGSYEQYF.

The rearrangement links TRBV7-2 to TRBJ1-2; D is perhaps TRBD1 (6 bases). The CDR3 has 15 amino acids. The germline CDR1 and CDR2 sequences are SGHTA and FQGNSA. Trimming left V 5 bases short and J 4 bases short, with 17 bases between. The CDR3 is CASSITGHTSYGYTF. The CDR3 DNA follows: TGTGCCAGCAGCATAACAGGGCATACCAGCTATGGCTACACCTTC. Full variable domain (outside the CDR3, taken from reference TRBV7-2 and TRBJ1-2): GAGVSQSPSNKVTEKGKDVELRCDPISGHTALYWYRQSLGQGLEFLIYFQGNSAPDKSGLPSDRFSAERTGGSVSTLTIQRTQQEDSAVYLCASSITGHTSYGYTFGSGTRLTVV.

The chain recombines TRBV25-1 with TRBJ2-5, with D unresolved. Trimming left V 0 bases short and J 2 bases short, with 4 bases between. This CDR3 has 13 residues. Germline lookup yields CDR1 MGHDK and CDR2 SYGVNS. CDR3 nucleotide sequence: TGTGCCAGCAGTGAATATATTCAAGAGACCCAGTACTTC. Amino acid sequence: CASSEYIQETQYF. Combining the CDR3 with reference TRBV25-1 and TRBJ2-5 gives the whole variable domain EADIYQTPRYLVIGTGKKITLECSQTMGHDKMYWYQQDPGMELHLIHYSYGVNSTEKGDLSSESTVSRIRTEHFPLTLESARPSHTSQYLCASSEYIQETQYFGPGTRLLVL.

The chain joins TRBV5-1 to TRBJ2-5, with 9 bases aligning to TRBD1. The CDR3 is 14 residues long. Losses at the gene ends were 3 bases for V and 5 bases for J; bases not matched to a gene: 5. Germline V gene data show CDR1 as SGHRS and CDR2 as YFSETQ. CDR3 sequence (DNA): TGCGCCAGCAGCTCGACAGGGGGAGGGGAGACCCAGTACTTC. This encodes CASSSTGGGETQYF. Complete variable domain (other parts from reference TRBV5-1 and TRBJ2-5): KAGVTQTPRYLIKTRGQQVTLSCSPISGHRSVSWYQQTPGQGLQFLFEYFSETQRNKGNFPGRFSGRQFSNSRSEMNVSTLELGDSALYLCASSSTGGGETQYFGPGTRLLVL.

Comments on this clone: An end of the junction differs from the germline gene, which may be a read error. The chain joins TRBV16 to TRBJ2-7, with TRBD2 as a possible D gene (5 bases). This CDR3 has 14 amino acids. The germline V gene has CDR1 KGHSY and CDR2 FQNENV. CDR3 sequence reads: CASSQSKRQTDRRF. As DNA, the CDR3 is TGTGCCAGCAGCCAATCTAAGAGACAAACAGACCGGAGGTTC.

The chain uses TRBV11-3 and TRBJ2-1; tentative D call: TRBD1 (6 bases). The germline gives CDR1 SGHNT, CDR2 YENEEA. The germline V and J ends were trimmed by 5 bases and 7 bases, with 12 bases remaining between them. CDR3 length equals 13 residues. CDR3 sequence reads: CASSMGHGNEQFF. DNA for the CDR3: TGTGCCAGCAGCATGGGACACGGGAATGAGCAGTTCTTC.

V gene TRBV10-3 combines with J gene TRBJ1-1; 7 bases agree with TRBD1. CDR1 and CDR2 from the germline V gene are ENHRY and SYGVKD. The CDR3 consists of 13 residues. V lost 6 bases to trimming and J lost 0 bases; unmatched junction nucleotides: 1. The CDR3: CAISRGVNTEAFF. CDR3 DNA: TGTGCCATCAGCAGGGGGGTGAACACTGAAGCTTTCTTT.

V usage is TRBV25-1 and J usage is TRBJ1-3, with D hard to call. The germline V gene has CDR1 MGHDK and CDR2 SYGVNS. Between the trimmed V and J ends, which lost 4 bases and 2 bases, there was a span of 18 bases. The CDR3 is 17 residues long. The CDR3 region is CASSAQAGERAGNTIYF. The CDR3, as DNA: TGTGCCAGCAGTGCTCAAGCGGGCGAGAGGGCTGGAAACACCATATATTTT.

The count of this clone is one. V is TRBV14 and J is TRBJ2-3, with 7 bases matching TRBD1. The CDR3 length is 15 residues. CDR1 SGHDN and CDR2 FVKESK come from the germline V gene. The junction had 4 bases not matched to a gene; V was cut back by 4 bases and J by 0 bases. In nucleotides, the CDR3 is TGTGCCAGCAGCCCGGGACAGCCTAGCACAGATACGCAGTATTTT. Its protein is CASSPGQPSTDTQYF.